The sequence of this T cell receptor (beta chain) was determined in a study of blood T cell repertoires in COVID-19. Clones were read by immunoSEQ multiplex PCR, and TCRdb kept only the in-frame ones, dropping some. The sample lists roughly 100,000 clones, about 88% occurring once. The germline CDR1 and CDR2 sequences are SGHNT and YENEEA. Trimming removed 5 bases from V and 8 bases from J, with 15 bases in between. The CDR3 sequence is 13 residues long. This TCR was sampled from a human donor in a cohort sampled during active COVID-19. The sample taken for sequencing was peripheral blood. The chain carries TRBV11-3 and TRBJ2-5; D is perhaps TRBD1 (5 bases). The CDR3 coding sequence is TGTGCCAGCAGCACAGGACCCAAGAGAACCCAGTACTTC. It specifies CASSTGPKRTQYF.